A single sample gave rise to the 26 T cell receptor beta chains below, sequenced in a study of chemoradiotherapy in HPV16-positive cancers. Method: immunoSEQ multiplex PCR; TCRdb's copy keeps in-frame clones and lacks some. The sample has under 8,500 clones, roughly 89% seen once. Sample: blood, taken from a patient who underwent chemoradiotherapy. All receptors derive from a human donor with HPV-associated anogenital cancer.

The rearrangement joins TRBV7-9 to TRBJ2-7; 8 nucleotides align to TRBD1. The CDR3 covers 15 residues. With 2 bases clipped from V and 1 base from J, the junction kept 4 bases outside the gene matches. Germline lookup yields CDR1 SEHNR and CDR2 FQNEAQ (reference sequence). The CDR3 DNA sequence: TGTGCCAGCAGCTTACGGACAGGGCAATCCTACGAGCAGTACTTC. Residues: CASSLRTGQSYEQYF.

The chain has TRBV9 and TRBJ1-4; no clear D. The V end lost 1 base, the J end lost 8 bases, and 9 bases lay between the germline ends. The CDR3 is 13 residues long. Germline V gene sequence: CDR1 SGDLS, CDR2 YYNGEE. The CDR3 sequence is CASSVNGNEKLFF. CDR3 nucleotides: TGTGCCAGCAGCGTAAATGGAAACGAAAAACTGTTTTTT.

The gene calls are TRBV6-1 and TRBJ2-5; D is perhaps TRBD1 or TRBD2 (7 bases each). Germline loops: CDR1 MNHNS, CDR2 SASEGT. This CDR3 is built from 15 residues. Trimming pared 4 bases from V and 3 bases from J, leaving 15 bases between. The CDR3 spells CASSVNRGGEETQYF. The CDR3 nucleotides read TGTGCCAGCAGTGTCAACAGGGGAGGGGAAGAGACCCAGTACTTC.

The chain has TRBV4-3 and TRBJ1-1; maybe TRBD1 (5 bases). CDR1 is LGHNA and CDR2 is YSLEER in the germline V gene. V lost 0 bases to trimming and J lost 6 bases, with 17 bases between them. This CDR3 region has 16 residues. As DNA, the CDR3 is TGCGCCAGCAGCCAAGACGGGACGGGGCGCGTCTCTGAAGCTTTCTTT. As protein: CASSQDGTGRVSEAFF.

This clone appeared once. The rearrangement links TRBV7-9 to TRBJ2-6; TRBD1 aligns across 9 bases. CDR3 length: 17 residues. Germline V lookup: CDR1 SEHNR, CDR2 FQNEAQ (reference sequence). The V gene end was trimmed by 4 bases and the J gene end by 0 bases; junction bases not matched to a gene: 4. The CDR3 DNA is TGTGCCAGCAGCTCGGGACAGGGCTACTCTGGGGCCAACGTCCTGACTTTC. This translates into CASSSGQGYSGANVLTF.

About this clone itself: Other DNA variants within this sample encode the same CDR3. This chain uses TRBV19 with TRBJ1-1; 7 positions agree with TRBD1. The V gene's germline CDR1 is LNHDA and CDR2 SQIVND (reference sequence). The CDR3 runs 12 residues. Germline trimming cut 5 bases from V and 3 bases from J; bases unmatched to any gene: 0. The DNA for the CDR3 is TGTGCCAGTAGTGACAGGGACACTGAAGCTTTCTTT. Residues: CASSDRDTEAFF.

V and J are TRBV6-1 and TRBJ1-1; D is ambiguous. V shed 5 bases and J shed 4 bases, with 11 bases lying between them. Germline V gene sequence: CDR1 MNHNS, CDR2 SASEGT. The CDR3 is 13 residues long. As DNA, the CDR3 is TGTGCCAGCAGTTTGAGAGAGGCCACTGAAGCTTTCTTT. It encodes CASSLREATEAFF.

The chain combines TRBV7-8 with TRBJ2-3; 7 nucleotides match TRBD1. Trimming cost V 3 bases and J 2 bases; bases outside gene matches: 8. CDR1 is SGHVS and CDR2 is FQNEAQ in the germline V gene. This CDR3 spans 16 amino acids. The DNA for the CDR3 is TGTGCCAGCAGCTTGGGACAGACAATAGCCACAGATACGCAGTATTTT. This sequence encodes CASSLGQTIATDTQYF.

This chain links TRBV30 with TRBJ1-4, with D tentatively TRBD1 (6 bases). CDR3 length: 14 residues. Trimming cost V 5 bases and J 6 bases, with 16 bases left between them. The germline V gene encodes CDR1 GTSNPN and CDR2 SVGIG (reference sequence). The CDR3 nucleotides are TGTGCCTGGGGGGTCGGGGGCATGGATGAAAAACTGTTTTTT. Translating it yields CAWGVGGMDEKLFF.

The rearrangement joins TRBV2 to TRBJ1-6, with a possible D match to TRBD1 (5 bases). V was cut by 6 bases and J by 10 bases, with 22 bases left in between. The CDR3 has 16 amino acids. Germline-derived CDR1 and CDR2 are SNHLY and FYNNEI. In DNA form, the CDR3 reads TGTGCCAGCAGCGCAGACTCGGGGGGGTTACGGTCACCCCTCCACTTT. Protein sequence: CASSADSGGLRSPLHF.

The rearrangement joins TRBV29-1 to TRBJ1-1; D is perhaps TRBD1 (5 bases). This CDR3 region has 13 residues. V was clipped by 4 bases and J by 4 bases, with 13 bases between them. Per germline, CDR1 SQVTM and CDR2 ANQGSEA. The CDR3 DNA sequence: TGCAGCGTTGTGGAGGGGAGCCCCACTGAAGCTTTCTTT. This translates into CSVVEGSPTEAFF. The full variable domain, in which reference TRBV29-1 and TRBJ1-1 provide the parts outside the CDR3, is SAVISQKPSRDICQRGTSLTIQCQVDSQVTMMFWYRQQPGQSLTLIATANQGSEATYESGFVIDKFPISRPNLTFSTLTVSNMSPEDSSIYLCSVVEGSPTEAFFGQGTRLTVV.

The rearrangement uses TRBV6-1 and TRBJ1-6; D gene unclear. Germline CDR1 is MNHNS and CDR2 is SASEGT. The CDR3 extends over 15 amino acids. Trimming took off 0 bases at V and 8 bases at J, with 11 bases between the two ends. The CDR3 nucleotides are TGTGCCAGCAGTGAAGCGGGGTACGGTCATTCACCCCTCCACTTT. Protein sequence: CASSEAGYGHSPLHF.

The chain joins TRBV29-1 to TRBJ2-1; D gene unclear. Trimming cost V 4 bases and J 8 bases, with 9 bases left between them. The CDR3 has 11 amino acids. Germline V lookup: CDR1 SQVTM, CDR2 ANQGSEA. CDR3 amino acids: CSVAGAYEQFF. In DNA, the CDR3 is TGCAGCGTTGCCGGTGCGTATGAGCAGTTCTTC.

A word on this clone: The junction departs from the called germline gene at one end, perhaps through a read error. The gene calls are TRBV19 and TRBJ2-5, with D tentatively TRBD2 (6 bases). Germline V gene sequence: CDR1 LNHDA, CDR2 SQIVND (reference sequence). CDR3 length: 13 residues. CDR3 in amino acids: CACSRDFQETQYF. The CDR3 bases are TGTGCCTGTAGTAGGGACTTTCAAGAGACCCAGTACTTC.

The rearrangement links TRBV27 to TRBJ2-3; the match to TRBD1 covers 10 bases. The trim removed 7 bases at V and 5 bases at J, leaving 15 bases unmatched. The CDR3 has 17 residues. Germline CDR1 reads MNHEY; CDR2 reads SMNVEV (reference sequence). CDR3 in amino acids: CASNTLSGTGVKDTQYF. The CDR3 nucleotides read TGTGCCAGCAATACCCTATCCGGGACAGGGGTAAAAGATACGCAGTATTTT.

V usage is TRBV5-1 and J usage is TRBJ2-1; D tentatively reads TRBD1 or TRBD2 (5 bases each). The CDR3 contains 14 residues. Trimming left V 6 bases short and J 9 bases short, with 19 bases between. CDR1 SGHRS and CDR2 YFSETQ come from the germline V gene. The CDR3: CASIGLRGGGEQFF. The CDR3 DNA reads TGCGCCAGCATCGGGCTTCGCGGTGGGGGTGAGCAGTTCTTC.

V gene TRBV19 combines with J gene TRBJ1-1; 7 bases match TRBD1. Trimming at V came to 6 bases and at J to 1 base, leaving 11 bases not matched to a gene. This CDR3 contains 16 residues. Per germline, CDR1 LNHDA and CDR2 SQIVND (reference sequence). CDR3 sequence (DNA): TGTGCCAGTAGGCCTACAGGGAGGGGGCGGAACACTGAAGCTTTCTTT. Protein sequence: CASRPTGRGRNTEAFF.

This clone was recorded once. CDR3 in amino acids: CASSLDRFEKLFF. DNA for the CDR3: TGCGCCAGCAGCTTGGACAGGTTTGAAAAACTGTTTTTT. V usage is TRBV5-1 and J usage is TRBJ1-4; D might be TRBD1 (5 bases). Germline V gene data show CDR1 as SGHRS and CDR2 as YFSETQ. V was trimmed by 0 bases and J by 7 bases, leaving 7 bases between them. The CDR3 runs to 13 residues.

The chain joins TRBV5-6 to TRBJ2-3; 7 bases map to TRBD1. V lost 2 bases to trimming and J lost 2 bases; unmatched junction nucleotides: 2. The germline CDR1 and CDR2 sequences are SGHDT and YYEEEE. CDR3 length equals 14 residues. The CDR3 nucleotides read TGTGCCAGCAGCTTACAGGGGCTCACAGATACGCAGTATTTT. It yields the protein CASSLQGLTDTQYF.

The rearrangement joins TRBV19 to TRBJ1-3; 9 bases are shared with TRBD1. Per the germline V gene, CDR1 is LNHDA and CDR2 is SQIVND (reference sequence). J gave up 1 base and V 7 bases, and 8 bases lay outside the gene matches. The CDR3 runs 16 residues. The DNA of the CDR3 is TGTGCCAGTACCATGATCGGGACAGGGTCTGGAAACACCATATATTTT. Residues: CASTMIGTGSGNTIYF.

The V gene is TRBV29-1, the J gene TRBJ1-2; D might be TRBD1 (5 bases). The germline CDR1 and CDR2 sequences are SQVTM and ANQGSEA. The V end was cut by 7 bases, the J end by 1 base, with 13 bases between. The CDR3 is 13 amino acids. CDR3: CSAGRGSNYGYTF. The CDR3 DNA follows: TGCAGCGCGGGACGGGGAAGTAACTATGGCTACACCTTC.

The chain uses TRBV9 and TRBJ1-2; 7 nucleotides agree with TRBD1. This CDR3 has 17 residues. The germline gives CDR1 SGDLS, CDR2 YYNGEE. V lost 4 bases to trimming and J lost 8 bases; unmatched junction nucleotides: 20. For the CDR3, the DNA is TGTGCCAGCAGCTATTCGCTCGACCAGACAGGGATGAGCGGCTACACCTTC. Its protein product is CASSYSLDQTGMSGYTF.

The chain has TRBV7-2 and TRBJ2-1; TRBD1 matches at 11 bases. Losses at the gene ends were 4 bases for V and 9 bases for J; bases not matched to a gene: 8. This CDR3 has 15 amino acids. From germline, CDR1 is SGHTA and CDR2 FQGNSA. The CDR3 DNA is TGTGCCAGCAGCTCGGGACAGGGGGTAAGAAGTGAGCAGTTCTTC. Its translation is CASSSGQGVRSEQFF.

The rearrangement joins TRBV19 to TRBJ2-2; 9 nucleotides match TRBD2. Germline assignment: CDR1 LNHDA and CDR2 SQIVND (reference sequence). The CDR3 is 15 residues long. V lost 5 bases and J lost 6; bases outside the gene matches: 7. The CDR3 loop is CASSLGLAGPGELFF. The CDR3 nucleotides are TGTGCCAGTAGTTTAGGGCTAGCGGGGCCCGGGGAGCTGTTTTTT.

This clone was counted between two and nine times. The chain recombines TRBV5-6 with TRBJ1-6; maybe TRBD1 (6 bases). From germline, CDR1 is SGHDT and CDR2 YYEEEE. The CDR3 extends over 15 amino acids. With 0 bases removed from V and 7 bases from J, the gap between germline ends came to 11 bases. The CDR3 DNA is TGTGCCAGCAGCTTGGACGACAGGTTAAATTCACCCCTCCACTTT. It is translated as CASSLDDRLNSPLHF.

CDR3 region: CASSPGNYGYTF. The DNA of the CDR3 is TGTGCCAGTTCTCCAGGGAACTATGGCTACACCTTC. The chain has TRBV19 and TRBJ1-2; possible D gene TRBD1, 5 bases. This CDR3 region has 12 residues. Germline CDR1 LNHDA, CDR2 SQIVND (reference sequence). V was trimmed by 8 bases and J by 2 bases, leaving 9 bases between them. Full variable domain (missing parts from reference TRBV19 and TRBJ1-2): DGGITQSPKYLFRKEGQNVTLSCEQNLNHDAMYWYRQDPGQGLRLIYYSQIVNDFQKGDIAEGYSVSREKKESFPLTVTSAQKNPTAFYLCASSPGNYGYTFGSGTRLTVV.